This T cell receptor beta chain was retrieved from a study of blood T cell repertoires in COVID-19. About the study: Some COVID-19 samples were acute and others convalescent; all came from the United States, Italy and Spain. The analysed material was cDNA or gDNA that came from T cells, B-cell-depleted T cells, or PBMCs.

Looked up from germline, CDR1 is SGDLS and CDR2 is YYNGEE. The CDR3 is made up of 17 amino acids. Trimming shortened V by 4 bases and J by 2 bases, and 16 bases separated the two germline ends. In the source study's methods: Cell counts per sample came from amplifying reference gene primers. Measured with immunoSEQ multiplex PCR; TCRdb has only the in-frame clones, and not every one. Clone size and V and J calls were adopted from that table, with D and trimming inferred from the DNA. Of 100,000 to 150,000 clones detected, about four fifths appear once; the ten largest clones hold under 15%. This TCR came from a woman aged 25 to 39 who had recovered from COVID-19. The material sequenced was peripheral blood. The chain links TRBV9 to TRBJ2-6; D might be TRBD2 (5 bases). The CDR3 DNA reads TGTGCCAGCAGCCCCCAACCGGAGGTAGCTGGGGCCAACGTCCTGACTTTC. Translation: CASSPQPEVAGANVLTF.